Below, 3 T cell receptor beta chains from the same sample are listed, as sequenced in a study of beta chain features in type 1 diabetes. Isolated RNA was reverse transcribed in full, so expressed TCRB transcripts were sequenced. TCRdb's copy holds only in-frame clones and misses some; the assay was immunoSEQ multiplex PCR. The table lists around 300,000 clones, roughly 9.6% of them singletons. The sequenced sample was naive CD4+ T cells from blood. Every receptor here comes from a woman aged 25 to 39 in good health.

The chain recombines TRBV6-6 with TRBJ1-1; no clear D gene. The CDR3 is 14 amino acids. Germline CDR1 is MNHNY and CDR2 is SVGAGI (reference sequence). With 10 bases removed from V and 6 bases from J, the gap between germline ends came to 21 bases. CDR3 bases: TGTGCCACCACAAAAGGACTCCTCCCGCCTGAAGCTTTCTTT. It encodes CATTKGLLPPEAFF.

This clone was seen a few times. The chain combines TRBV9 with TRBJ2-2; TRBD2 aligns across 14 bases. The V gene's germline CDR1 is SGDLS and CDR2 YYNGEE. The CDR3 sequence is 18 residues long. With 2 bases clipped from V and 7 bases from J, the junction kept 10 bases outside the gene matches. This chain's CDR3 is CASSVTSGTSGRGGELFF. The CDR3 region has the DNA TGTGCCAGCAGCGTTACTTCCGGGACTAGCGGGAGAGGCGGGGAGCTGTTTTTT.

This clone was recorded a few times. CDR3 coding DNA: TGTGCCAGCAGCGCTCCTAGCGGGAGGGCCTATGAGCAGTTCTTC. As protein: CASSAPSGRAYEQFF. The gene calls are TRBV5-6 and TRBJ2-1; TRBD2 matches 12 bases. V lost 4 bases and J lost 8; bases outside the gene matches: 7. The CDR3 consists of 15 residues. The germline gives CDR1 SGHDT, CDR2 YYEEEE.